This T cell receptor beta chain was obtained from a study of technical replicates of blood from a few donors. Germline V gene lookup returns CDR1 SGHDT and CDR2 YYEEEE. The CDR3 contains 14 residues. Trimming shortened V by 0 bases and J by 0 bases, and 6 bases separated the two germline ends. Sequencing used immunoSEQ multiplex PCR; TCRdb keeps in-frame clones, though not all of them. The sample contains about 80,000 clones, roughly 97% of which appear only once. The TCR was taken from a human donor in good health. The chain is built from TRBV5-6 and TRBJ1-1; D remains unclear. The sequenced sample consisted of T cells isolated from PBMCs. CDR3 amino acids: CASSLALMNTEAFF. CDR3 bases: TGTGCCAGCAGCTTGGCTTTAATGAACACTGAAGCTTTCTTT.